This is a list of T cell receptor beta chains from one sample in a study of radiotherapy plus CTLA-4 blockade in lung cancer. Assay: immunoSEQ multiplex PCR; the TCRdb copy retains only in-frame clones and omits some. This table has around 77,000 clones, roughly 80% appearing once. This specimen was peripheral blood, taken from a patient treated with radiotherapy plus ipilimumab. These receptors were taken from a human donor with non-small cell lung cancer whose response to radiotherapy plus ipilimumab could not be evaluated. Both conserved end residues are part of each CDR3. The D gene is left open where the match is weak. Only part of the rows carry a size: once, few, many, or a class if the clone is expanded.

D gene | J gene | V gene | CDR3 length | clone size | CDR3 protein | CDR3 DNA
TRBD1 | TRBJ2-7 | TRBV28 | 14 | medium-sized | CASSWTGGSYEQYF | TGTGCCAGCAGTTGGACAGGGGGATCCTACGAGCAGTACTTC
TRBD2 | TRBJ2-3 | TRBV2 | 14 | - | CASRKLAGRDTQYF | TGTGCCAGCAGAAAACTAGCGGGGAGGGATACGCAGTATTTT
TRBD1 | TRBJ2-1 | TRBV7-9 | 11 | - | CASSTGQEQFF | TGTGCCAGCAGCACGGGACAGGAGCAGTTCTTC
TRBD1 | TRBJ1-5 | TRBV30 | 13 | - | CAWAPGQSWPQHF | TGTGCCTGGGCGCCGGGACAGTCATGGCCCCAGCATTTT
TRBD1 | TRBJ1-1 | TRBV19 | 16 | - | CASSIERDRANTEAFF | TGTGCCAGTAGTATAGAAAGGGACAGGGCTAATACTGAAGCTTTCTTT
TRBD1 | TRBJ2-7 | TRBV5-4 | 15 | - | CASSFDLLDRHEQYF | TGTGCCAGCAGCTTTGACCTCCTGGACAGGCACGAGCAGTACTTC
TRBD2 | TRBJ2-7 | TRBV11-2 | 15 | - | CASSLSGGHSYEQYF | TGTGCCAGCAGCCTTAGCGGGGGGCACTCCTACGAGCAGTACTTC
- | TRBJ2-5 | TRBV29-1 | 12 | - | CSVEPYQETQYF | TGCAGCGTCGAGCCGTACCAAGAGACCCAGTACTTC
- | TRBJ2-3 | TRBV28 | 14 | - | CASRPNRDFGTQYF | TGTGCCAGCAGGCCCAACCGGGACTTTGGTACGCAGTATTTT
- | TRBJ1-1 | TRBV4-1 | 13 | - | CASSHLFEGRAFF | TGCGCCAGCAGCCATTTATTTGAGGGCAGAGCTTTCTTT
- | TRBJ2-7 | TRBV6-1 | 13 | - | CATEMTASYEQYF | TGTGCCACCGAAATGACAGCCTCCTACGAGCAGTACTTC
- | TRBJ2-1 | TRBV7-3 | 15 | - | CASSRAGSSYNEQFF | TGTGCCAGCAGCCGAGCGGGTAGCTCCTACAATGAGCAGTTCTTC